A selection of T cell receptor beta chains follows, all from one sample in a study of OX40 agonist ivuxolimab in advanced cancers. Produced via immunoSEQ multiplex PCR; TCRdb's table is partial and in-frame only. The repertoire holds about 53,000 clones, with roughly 73% as singletons. The sample consisted of CD4+ or CD8+ T cells sorted from blood, taken in a trial of the OX40 agonist ivuxolimab. The receptor set was obtained from an adult with an advanced solid tumor such as melanoma, head and neck, liver or kidney cancer. Each CDR3 is given without its conserved first and last residue.

TRBV9	ASSGLQGGYGYT
TRBV7-2	ASSLAGGPAVGTQY
TRBV27	ASSLRVTGSYEQY
TRBV11-3	ASSQIVGTGGNEQF
TRBV11-2	ASSLRQGTNSPLH
TRBV5-1	ASSLAGRNTGELF
TRBV27	ATTPGRGYTGELF
TRBV6-6	ASRLLGTPKNIQY
TRBV5-8	ASSLGRGGTYNEQF
TRBV5-8	ASSTGPGGYEQY
TRBV4-3	ASSHQIATNEKLF
TRBV6-1	ASRPSGGTEAF
TRBV10-3	AISGPTQETQY
TRBV4-1	ASSQVRGQGAGGGYT
TRBV7-9	ASSLDRTGSYEQY
TRBV27	ASSLFGTQQETQY
TRBV6-5	ASSYGPEGLGSPLH
TRBV29-1	SVQGGNEKLF
TRBV9	ASSVMAGDLRGELF
TRBV27	ASSFRDRGTEQY
TRBV28	ASSLNQPQH
TRBV6-5	ASTRGGLSYEQY
TRBV7-9	ASSSNYSPYGYT
TRBV27	ASRQGGNQPQH
TRBV11-2	ASSLQPSGELF
TRBV4-1	ASSKSLTGVNTEAF
TRBV2	ASSLRGQGNTEAF
TRBV28	ASSPGLAGAQY
TRBV30	AWSVHGTARAQY
TRBV7-2	ASSPTLGRALGPSEQY
TRBV6-1	ASSDRGLREKLF
TRBV9	ASSSTRIHSGANVLT
TRBV6-5	ASSQVGGFLSEQY
TRBV2	ASSGQTGNTIY
TRBV10-1	ASSGGLAGSNEQF
TRBV9	ASSVGRYTEAF
TRBV29-1	SVGSSGQGALGYT
TRBV27	ASRYREGYYGYT
TRBV18	ASRTGTTYKQY
TRBV28	ASSLGLGQGY
TRBV5-1	ASSWTSGGDNEQF
TRBV19	ASSIGLARNEQF
TRBV30	AWRRRGSYEQY
TRBV6-5	ASSNGLAIQETQY
TRBV19	ASSIPTAFSGANVLT
TRBV5-1	ASSRTSGGPRGDTQY
TRBV5-4	ASSLAGTNEKLF
TRBV19	ASSTGQIPGPQH
TRBV5-1	ASSFDPVPQETQY
TRBV5-6	ASSFFGGAYEQY
TRBV10-3	AISPGGPNEKLF
TRBV6-5	ASRTQGVDEQY
TRBV28	ASSPMGLWTDTQY
TRBV5-1	ASSLGSGNEKLF
TRBV6-5	ASGYGLAGGNEQF
TRBV19	ASSMDITNEKLF
TRBV2	ASSGVGVRGGTEAF
TRBV5-5	ASSLTGQGNQPQH
TRBV19	ASSNTGNEQF
TRBV5-4	ASSSGTGDLMAPYEQY